The clone carrying this T cell receptor (beta chain) was found many times. The source of the sample is a study of early T cells in non-severe SARS-CoV-2 infection. The wider study: Chains stayed unpaired after sequencing of bulk RNA from unsorted whole blood.

Unique molecular identifiers were affixed to single, distinct cDNA molecules. Each CDR3 protein is one row after TCRdb ran MiXCR on the 5' RACE reads. The sample shows some 60,000 distinct CDR3 sequences, approximately 8% of them seen only once. The clonotype comes from an adult who was a healthcare worker with PCR-confirmed SARS-CoV-2 infection or an uninfected control (not recorded which). The material sequenced was whole blood.

CDR3 nucleotide sequence: TGTGCCAGCGCCTCCGGCGGAGCGGGGTCCTACAATGAGCAGTTCTTC. Its translation: CASASGGAGSYNEQFF. This rearrangement joins TRBV27 to TRBJ2-1; 7 nucleotides align to TRBD2. CDR1 and CDR2 from the germline V gene are MNHEY and SMNVEV (reference sequence). J gave up 1 base and V 8 bases, and 11 bases lay outside the gene matches. The CDR3 length is 16 residues.